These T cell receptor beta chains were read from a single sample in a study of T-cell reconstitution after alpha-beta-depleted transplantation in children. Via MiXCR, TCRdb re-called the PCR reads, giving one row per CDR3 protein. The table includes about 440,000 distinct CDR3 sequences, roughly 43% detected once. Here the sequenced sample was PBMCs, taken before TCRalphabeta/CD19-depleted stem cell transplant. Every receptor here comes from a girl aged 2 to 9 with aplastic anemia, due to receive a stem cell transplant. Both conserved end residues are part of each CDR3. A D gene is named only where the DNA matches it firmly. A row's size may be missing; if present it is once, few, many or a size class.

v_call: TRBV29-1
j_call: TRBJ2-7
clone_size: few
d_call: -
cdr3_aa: CSVLGWQAYEQYF
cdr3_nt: TGCAGCGTTCTAGGTTGGCAGGCCTACGAGCAGTACTTC

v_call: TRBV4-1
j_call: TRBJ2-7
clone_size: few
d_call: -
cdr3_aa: CASSQVGQNYEQYF
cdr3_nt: TGCGCCAGCAGCCAAGTTGGGCAGAACTACGAGCAGTACTTC

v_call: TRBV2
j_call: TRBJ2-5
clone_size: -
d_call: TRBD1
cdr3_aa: CASSWDRREETQYF
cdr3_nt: TGTGCCAGCAGTTGGGACAGGCGGGAAGAGACCCAGTACTTC

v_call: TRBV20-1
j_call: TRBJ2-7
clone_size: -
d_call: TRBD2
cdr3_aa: CSAANQRDRFHEQYF
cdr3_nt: TGCAGTGCTGCCAATCAGCGGGACCGTTTTCACGAGCAGTACTTC

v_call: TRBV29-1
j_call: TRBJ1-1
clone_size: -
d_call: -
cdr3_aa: CSTQASGWTEAFF
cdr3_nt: TGCAGCACCCAGGCGTCAGGTTGGACTGAAGCTTTCTTT

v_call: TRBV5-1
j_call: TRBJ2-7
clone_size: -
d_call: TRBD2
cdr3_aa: CASSRITSGELYEQYF
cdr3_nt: TGCGCCAGCAGCCGAATTACTAGCGGGGAACTCTACGAGCAGTACTTC

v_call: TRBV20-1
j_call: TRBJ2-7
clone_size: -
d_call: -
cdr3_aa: CSARNRDFFYEQYF
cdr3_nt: TGCAGTGCTAGAAACAGGGATTTTTTCTACGAGCAGTACTTC

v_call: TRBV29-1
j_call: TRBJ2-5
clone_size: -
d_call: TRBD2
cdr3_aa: CSVEAGLQETQYF
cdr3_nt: TGCAGCGTCGAGGCGGGACTACAAGAGACCCAGTACTTC

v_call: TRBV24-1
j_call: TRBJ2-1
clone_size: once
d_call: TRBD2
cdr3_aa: CATSFPGGLQFF
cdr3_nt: TGTGCCACCAGTTTTCCGGGGGGACTTCAGTTCTTC

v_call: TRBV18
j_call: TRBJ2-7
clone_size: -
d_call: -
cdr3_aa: CASSPTTGSYEQYF
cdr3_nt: TGTGCCAGCTCCCCCACGACAGGCTCCTACGAGCAGTACTTC

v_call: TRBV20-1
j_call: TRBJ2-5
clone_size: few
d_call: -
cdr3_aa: CSARAQETQYF
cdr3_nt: TGCAGTGCTAGAGCCCAAGAGACCCAGTACTTC

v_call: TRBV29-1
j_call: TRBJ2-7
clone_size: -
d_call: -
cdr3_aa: CSVLTTVNAYEQYF
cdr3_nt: TGCAGCGTTCTCACGACAGTGAATGCGTACGAGCAGTACTTC

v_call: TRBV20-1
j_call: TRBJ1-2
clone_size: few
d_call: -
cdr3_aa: CSENPSGTDYGYTF
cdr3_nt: TGCAGTGAAAATCCTTCCGGGACCGACTATGGCTACACCTTC

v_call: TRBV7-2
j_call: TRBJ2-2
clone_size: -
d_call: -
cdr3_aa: CAISLVGAINTGELFF
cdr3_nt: TGTGCCATCAGCTTAGTGGGAGCTATTAACACCGGGGAGCTGTTTTTT

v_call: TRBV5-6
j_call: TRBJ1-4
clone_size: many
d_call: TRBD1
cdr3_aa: CASTRTGAGEKLFF
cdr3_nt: TGTGCCAGCACTCGGACAGGGGCAGGTGAAAAACTGTTTTTT

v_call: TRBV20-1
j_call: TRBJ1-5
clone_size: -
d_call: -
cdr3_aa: CSARVQTPGQPQHF
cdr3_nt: TGCAGTGCTAGAGTACAAACGCCTGGCCAGCCCCAGCATTTT

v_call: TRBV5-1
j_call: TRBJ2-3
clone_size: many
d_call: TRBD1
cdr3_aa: CASSLSSPGQGSADTQYF
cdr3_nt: TGCGCCAGCAGCTTGTCCTCTCCGGGACAGGGTAGTGCAGATACGCAGTATTTT

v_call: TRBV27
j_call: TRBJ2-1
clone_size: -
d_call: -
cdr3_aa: CSSARGYNEQFF
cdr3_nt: TGTTCCTCCGCCCGGGGGTACAATGAGCAGTTCTTC

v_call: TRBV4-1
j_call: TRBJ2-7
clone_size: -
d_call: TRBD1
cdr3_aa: CASSPSRDRVYEQYF
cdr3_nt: TGCGCCAGCAGCCCTTCGAGAGACAGGGTTTACGAGCAGTACTTC

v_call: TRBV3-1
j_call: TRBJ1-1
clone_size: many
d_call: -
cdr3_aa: CASSQGRAGRTEAFF
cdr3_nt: TGTGCCAGCAGCCAAGGTAGGGCGGGACGGACTGAAGCTTTCTTT

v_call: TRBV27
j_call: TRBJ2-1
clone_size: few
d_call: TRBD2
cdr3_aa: CATSAGGPSYNEQFF
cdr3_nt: TGTGCCACCTCAGCGGGAGGCCCCTCCTACAATGAGCAGTTCTTC

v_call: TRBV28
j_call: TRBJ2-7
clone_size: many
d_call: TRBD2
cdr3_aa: CASSQAGLGYEQYF
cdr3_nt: TGTGCCAGCAGTCAAGCGGGACTCGGCTACGAGCAGTACTTC

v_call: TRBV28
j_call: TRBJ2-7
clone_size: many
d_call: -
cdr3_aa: CASSLLGYEQYF
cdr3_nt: TGTGCCAGCAGTTTACTGGGCTACGAGCAGTACTTC

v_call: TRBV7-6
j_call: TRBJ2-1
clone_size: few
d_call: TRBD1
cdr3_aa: CASSLGTGGSSEQFF
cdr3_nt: TGTGCCAGCAGCTTAGGGACAGGGGGGTCCAGTGAGCAGTTCTTC

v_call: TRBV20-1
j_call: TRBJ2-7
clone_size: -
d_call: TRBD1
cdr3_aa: CSARERDSYSYEQYF
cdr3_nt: TGCAGTGCTAGAGAACGGGACAGCTACTCCTACGAGCAGTACTTC

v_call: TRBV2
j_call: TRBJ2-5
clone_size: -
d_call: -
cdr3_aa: CASKGWIQETQYF
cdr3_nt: TGTGCCAGCAAGGGATGGATTCAAGAGACCCAGTACTTC

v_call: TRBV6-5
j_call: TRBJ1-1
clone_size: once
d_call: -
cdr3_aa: CASSYSTPGTNTEAFF
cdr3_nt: TGTGCCAGCAGTTACTCGACTCCGGGGACGAACACTGAAGCTTTCTTT

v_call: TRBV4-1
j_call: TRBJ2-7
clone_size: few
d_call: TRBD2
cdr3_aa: CASSLMEGRDRYEQYF
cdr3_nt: TGCGCCAGCAGCCTGATGGAGGGGAGGGATCGCTACGAGCAGTACTTC

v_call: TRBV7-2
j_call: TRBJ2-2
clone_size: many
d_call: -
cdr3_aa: CASNTDNTGELFF
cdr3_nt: TGTGCCAGCAATACGGACAACACCGGGGAGCTGTTTTTT